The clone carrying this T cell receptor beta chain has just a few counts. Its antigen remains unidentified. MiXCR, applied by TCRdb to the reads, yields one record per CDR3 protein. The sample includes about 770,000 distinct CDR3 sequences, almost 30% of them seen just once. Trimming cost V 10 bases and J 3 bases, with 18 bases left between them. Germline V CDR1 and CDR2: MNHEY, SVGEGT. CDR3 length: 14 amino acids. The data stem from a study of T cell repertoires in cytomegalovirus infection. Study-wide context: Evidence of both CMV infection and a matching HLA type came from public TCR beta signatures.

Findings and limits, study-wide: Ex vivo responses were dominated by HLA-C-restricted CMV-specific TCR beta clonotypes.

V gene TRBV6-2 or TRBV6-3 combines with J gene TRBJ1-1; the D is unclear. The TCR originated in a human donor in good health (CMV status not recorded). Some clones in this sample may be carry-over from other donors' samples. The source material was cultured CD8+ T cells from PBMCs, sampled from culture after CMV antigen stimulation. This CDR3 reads CAINTGILDTEAFF. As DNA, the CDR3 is TGTGCCATTAATACCGGGATCTTGGACACTGAAGCTTTCTTT.